The 21 T cell receptor beta chains below come from one sample, sequenced in a study of blood T cell repertoires in COVID-19. The table came from immunoSEQ multiplex PCR; TCRdb's copy has only in-frame clones and leaves some out. The sample lists about 160,000 clones, around 90% occurring once. The sequencing input was peripheral blood. The receptors derive from a man younger than 30 with acute or convalescent COVID-19.

The chain recombines TRBV7-9 with TRBJ2-7; tentatively, D is TRBD1 (5 bases). From germline, CDR1 is SEHNR and CDR2 FQNEAQ (reference sequence). The CDR3 contains 16 residues. Between the trimmed V and J ends, which lost 1 base and 2 bases, there was a span of 15 bases. In DNA form, the CDR3 reads TGTGCCAGCAGCTTAGGACCCAGGGATTTTGCCTACGAGCAGTACTTC. Translation: CASSLGPRDFAYEQYF.

This sequence joins TRBV10-2 and TRBJ2-2, with unresolved D. Trimming took off 4 bases at V and 1 base at J, with 10 bases between the two ends. This CDR3 is built from 15 residues. CDR1 and CDR2 (germline): WSHSY, SAAADI. Here the CDR3 DNA reads TGCGCCAGCAGTGGGCAATCAGGGAACACCGGGGAGCTGTTTTTT. Translated: CASSGQSGNTGELFF.

This clone was found once. The junction and the germline gene differ at one end; a read error may be behind it. Other DNA sequences in the sample encode the same CDR3. This sequence joins TRBV19 and TRBJ2-2, with D uncertain. Germline assignment: CDR1 LNHDA and CDR2 SQIVND (reference sequence). The CDR3 has 17 amino acids. As DNA, the CDR3 is TGCGCCAGTAGTATCCTTCTAGGCCCTTCGAACACCGGGGAGCTGTTTTTT. Translation: CASSILLGPSNTGELFF.

The V gene is TRBV13, the J gene TRBJ1-6; TRBD1 matches 9 bases. CDR1 and CDR2 (germline): PRHDT, FYEKMQ (reference sequence). The V and J ends lost 0 bases and 5 bases, in that order; junction bases with no gene match: 2. The CDR3 extends over 16 amino acids. Here the CDR3 reads CASSLGRTGDNSPLHF. The CDR3 DNA sequence: TGTGCCAGCAGCTTAGGAAGGACAGGGGATAATTCACCCCTCCACTTT. Based on the CDR3 plus reference TRBV13 and TRBJ1-6, the full variable domain is AAGVIQSPRHLIKEKRETATLKCYPIPRHDTVYWYQQGPGQDPQFLISFYEKMQSDKGSIPDRFSAQQFSDYHSELNMSSLELGDSALYFCASSLGRTGDNSPLHFGNGTRLTVT.

J is TRBJ1-3 and V is TRBV9; 8 bases agree with TRBD1. The CDR3 totals 15 residues. Germline V lookup: CDR1 SGDLS, CDR2 YYNGEE. After removal of 0 bases from V and 4 bases from J, the junction contained 3 bases not matched to a gene. This CDR3 is CASSVGGQGGNTIYF. CDR3 nucleotide sequence: TGTGCCAGCAGCGTAGGTGGACAGGGAGGAAACACCATATATTTT.

J is TRBJ1-1 and V is TRBV6-2 or TRBV6-3; perhaps TRBD1 as D (5 bases). CDR3 size: 13 residues. CDR1 MNHEY and CDR2 SVGEGT come from the germline V gene. The ends were cut back, 5 bases at V and 1 base at J, with 8 bases in the middle. In DNA form, the CDR3 reads TGTGCCAGCAGTGTGGACAAGAACACTGAAGCTTTCTTT. It yields the protein CASSVDKNTEAFF.

J is TRBJ2-7 and V is TRBV15; tentative D call: TRBD1 (6 bases). This CDR3 region has 12 residues. V gave up 4 bases and J gave up 6 bases, with 10 bases separating them. The germline V gene encodes CDR1 LNHNV and CDR2 YYDKDF (reference sequence). CDR3 loop: CATSTTGFEQYF. CDR3 coding DNA: TGTGCCACCAGCACTACAGGGTTCGAGCAGTACTTC.

The CDR3 sequence: CASSLTGGNTIYF. In DNA, the CDR3 is TGCGCCAGCAGCTTGACAGGCGGAAACACCATATATTTT. The chain carries TRBV5-1 and TRBJ1-3; D is possibly TRBD1 (5 bases). Germline values: CDR1 SGHRS, CDR2 YFSETQ. CDR3 length: 13 amino acids. V was cut by 1 base and J by 4 bases, with 6 bases left in between.

This clone appeared once. V usage is TRBV5-6 and J usage is TRBJ2-7; TRBD2 agrees at 7 bases. In germline, CDR1 is SGHDT, CDR2 YYEEEE. J was trimmed by 4 bases and V by 4 bases; bases with no gene match: 11. The CDR3 is 15 amino acids. The CDR3 bases are TGTGCCAGCAGCCCGACGGCTAGCGGCCTTTACGAGCAGTACTTC. Translating it yields CASSPTASGLYEQYF.

The CDR3 sequence is CASSPGGYATEQYF. The CDR3 DNA is TGCGCCAGCAGCCCGGGAGGATACGCCACCGAGCAGTACTTC. V is TRBV5-1 and J is TRBJ2-7; 7 nucleotides match TRBD2. CDR1 SGHRS and CDR2 YFSETQ come from the germline V gene. Unmatched junction bases numbered 10, after V lost 4 bases and J lost 6 bases. The CDR3 extends over 14 amino acids.

This chain joins TRBV5-1 and TRBJ1-5; possibly TRBD1 for D (6 bases). CDR3 length equals 14 residues. V lost 4 bases and J lost 5, with 13 bases in between. Looked up from germline, CDR1 is SGHRS and CDR2 is YFSETQ. The CDR3 sequence: CASSPGQSDQPQHF. In nucleotides, the CDR3 is TGCGCCAGCAGCCCCGGACAGTCGGATCAGCCCCAGCATTTT.

The chain employs TRBV15 and TRBJ2-5; D is perhaps TRBD2 (6 bases). CDR3 length: 15 amino acids. Trimming removed 4 bases from V and 1 base from J, with 13 bases in between. CDR1 LNHNV and CDR2 YYDKDF come from the germline V gene (reference sequence). Here the CDR3 reads CATSIGGIGQETQYF. The CDR3 DNA reads TGTGCCACCAGCATTGGAGGGATTGGCCAAGAGACCCAGTACTTC.

The gene calls are TRBV18 and TRBJ2-7; TRBD1 agrees at 7 bases. After removal of 5 bases from V and 2 bases from J, the junction contained 3 bases not matched to a gene. The CDR3 runs 13 residues. Germline CDR1 KGHSH, CDR2 LQKENI. CDR3 nucleotide sequence: TGTGCCAGCTCAATGGACAGGACCTACGAGCAGTACTTC. This translates into CASSMDRTYEQYF.

This chain connects TRBV9 to TRBJ2-1; tentative D call: TRBD1 (5 bases). Germline CDR1 and CDR2: SGDLS and YYNGEE. Trimming pared 0 bases from V and 10 bases from J, leaving 14 bases between. CDR3 size: 14 residues. Here the CDR3 reads CASSVATGLVEQFF. CDR3 coding DNA: TGTGCCAGCAGCGTAGCTACAGGCCTTGTCGAGCAGTTCTTC.

J is TRBJ1-1 and V is TRBV3-1 (or the pseudogene TRBV3-2); D not resolved. The V gene's germline CDR1 is LGHDT and CDR2 YNNKEL (reference sequence). This CDR3 region has 17 residues. V dropped 0 bases and J dropped 1 base, with 15 bases sitting between them. CDR3 sequence: CASSQDGSGRSNTEAFF. CDR3 coding DNA: TGTGCCAGCAGCCAAGATGGCTCTGGGCGATCGAACACTGAAGCTTTCTTT.

CDR3 region: CASSAQEGFGPEAFF. CDR3 nucleotides: TGTGCCAGCAGCGCCCAGGAGGGGTTTGGGCCTGAAGCTTTCTTT. This chain connects TRBV9 to TRBJ1-1, with D possibly being TRBD1 (5 bases). The CDR3 length is 15 residues. CDR1 and CDR2 (germline): SGDLS, YYNGEE. V was shortened by 3 bases and J by 6 bases, with 18 bases between the two germline ends.

CDR3 loop: CASSSLTSGRKSEQFF. DNA of the CDR3: TGTGCCAGCAGTTCCCTCACTAGCGGGAGAAAAAGTGAGCAGTTCTTC. V usage is TRBV6-5 and J usage is TRBJ2-1; 11 bases line up with TRBD2. The CDR3 extends over 16 amino acids. Germline trimming cut 4 bases from V and 9 bases from J; bases unmatched to any gene: 11. CDR1 and CDR2 (germline): MNHEY, SVGAGI.

This rearrangement joins TRBV6-5 to TRBJ1-1, with TRBD1 as a possible D gene (6 bases). Trimming shortened V by 9 bases and J by 0 bases, and 17 bases separated the two germline ends. Germline CDR1 is MNHEY and CDR2 is SVGAGI. The CDR3 spans 15 residues. DNA of the CDR3: TGTGCCAGTTTTACAGGGACCTTCATGAACACTGAAGCTTTCTTT. It specifies CASFTGTFMNTEAFF.

This clone was observed a single time. The CDR3 reads CASSRGTGEETQYF. The CDR3 region has the DNA TGCGCCAGCAGCCGCGGGACAGGGGAAGAGACCCAGTACTTC. This chain uses TRBV5-1 with TRBJ2-5; the match to TRBD1 covers 10 bases. The length of the CDR3 is 14 residues. Losses at the gene ends were 4 bases for V and 3 bases for J; bases not matched to a gene: 3. Germline CDR1 and CDR2: SGHRS and YFSETQ.

The chain couples TRBV6-2 or TRBV6-3 to TRBJ2-7; 10 bases line up with TRBD1. Germline values: CDR1 MNHEY, CDR2 SVGEGT. This CDR3 is built from 14 residues. V trimming: 7 bases; J trimming: 5 bases; junction bases outside the gene matches: 8. The CDR3 nucleotides are TGTGCCAGCACCCCCGGGACAGGGGCCCACGAGCAGTACTTC. Its translation: CASTPGTGAHEQYF.

This chain joins TRBV10-2 and TRBJ1-2, with D hard to call. The CDR3 sequence is 14 residues long. Looked up from germline, CDR1 is WSHSY and CDR2 is SAAADI. V was pared by 0 bases and J by 0 bases, with 5 bases between. The CDR3 DNA reads as TGCGCCAGCAGTGAGTCGGCAGCTAACTATGGCTACACCTTC. This gives the protein CASSESAANYGYTF.